These 7 T cell receptor beta chains share one sample of origin, sequenced in a study of T cells in women clearing cervical HPV infection. Sequencing used immunoSEQ multiplex PCR; TCRdb keeps in-frame clones, though not all of them. This sample's clone table lists over 25,000 clones. The sequencing input was blood buffy coat. Source of these receptors: a woman between 18 and 69 years old with a cervical HPV16 infection that either progressed to CIN3+ or cleared (not recorded which).

Note on this clone: The read stops 3 residues short of the end of the CDR3; the missing end is completed from the germline J gene. The J gene is TRBJ1-5, the V gene TRBV29-1, with TRBD1 identical over 9 bases. The CDR3 spans 12 residues. Germline loops: CDR1 SQVTM, CDR2 ANQGSEA. With V trimmed by 7 bases and J by 5 bases, 3 bases remained unmatched. CDR3 bases read: TGCAGCGCCGGGGACAGGGATCAGCCC. Encoded protein: CSAGDRDQP. The CDR3 in its entirety is CSAGDRDQPQHF.

About this clone itself: Read data end 3 residues before the CDR3 end; the end is taken from the germline J gene. The V gene is TRBV5-1, the J gene TRBJ2-6, with 7 bases that match TRBD1. Trimming took 7 bases from V and 0 from J; bases not matched to a gene: 7. Germline-derived CDR1 and CDR2 are SGHRS and YFSETQ. This CDR3 is built from 16 residues. CDR3 loop: CASQQGPASGANVLTF. The sequenced CDR3 bases are TGCGCCAGCCAACAGGGGCCAGCCTCTGGGGCCAACGTC.

Concerning this clone: The CDR3 end lies 3 residues beyond the end of the read and is filled in from the germline J gene. This chain connects TRBV20-1 to TRBJ2-1; possible D gene TRBD2, 6 bases. Trimming stripped 1 base from V and 9 bases from J, with 19 bases between. This CDR3 has 15 amino acids. CDR1 is DFQATT, CDR2 SNEGSKA, per germline (reference sequence). The DNA read from the CDR3 is TGCAGTGCTAGAGGGAGGGGCCGGGACGGGGGTGAG. Its translation: CSARGRGRDGGE. The whole CDR3 protein is CSARGRGRDGGEQFF.

A note on this clone: Sequencing ends 3 residues short of the CDR3 end; the germline J gene provides the rest. The chain combines TRBV14 with TRBJ2-5; 7 bases are a match to TRBD2. Germline loops: CDR1 SGHDN, CDR2 FVKESK. Trimming cost V 6 bases and J 7 bases; bases outside gene matches: 8. This CDR3 contains 13 residues. The part of the CDR3 DNA that was read is TGTGCCAGCAGGGGAGGGGCCGGGGGGACC. It yields the protein CASRGGAGGT. The full CDR3 protein reads CASRGGAGGTQYF. Supplemented by reference TRBV14 and TRBJ2-5, the full variable domain reads EAGVTQFPSHSVIEKGQTVTLRCDPISGHDNLYWYRRVMGKEIKFLLHFVKESKQDESGMPNNRFLAERTGGTYSTLKVQPAELEDSGVYFCASRGGAGGTQYFGPGTRLLVL.

The CDR3 spells CASSRTSGGEEAQYF. CDR3 DNA (partial): TGTGCCAGCAGTCGGACTAGCGGGGGAGAGGAGGCG. The chain uses TRBV7-3 and TRBJ2-3, with 13 bases fitting TRBD2. The DNA ends 3 residues before the CDR3 does, and the rest of the CDR3 is filled in from the germline J gene. The CDR3 length is 15 residues. CDR1 and CDR2 from the germline V gene are SGHTA and FQGTGA.

As concerns this clone: The missing CDR3 end, 3 residues past where the read stops, is filled in from the germline J gene. This chain links TRBV13 with TRBJ1-1; 9 bases line up with TRBD1. The length of the CDR3 is 14 residues. Trimming cost V 6 bases and J 6 bases; bases outside gene matches: 8. Germline V gene sequence: CDR1 PRHDT, CDR2 FYEKMQ (reference sequence). The DNA read from the CDR3 is TGTGCCAGCAGGTCACAGGGGGCGCGACCTGAA. Translated, it gives CASRSQGARPE. The entire CDR3 protein reads CASRSQGARPEAFF.

A remark on this clone: The read stops 3 residues short of the end of the CDR3; the missing end is completed from the germline J gene. The V and J genes are TRBV7-2 and TRBJ2-3, with D maybe TRBD1 (6 bases). CDR1 is SGHTA, CDR2 FQGNSA, per germline. This CDR3 contains 15 residues. The germline V and J ends were trimmed by 0 bases and 1 base, with 8 bases remaining between them. The CDR3 region is CASSLAGGRTDTQYF. CDR3 DNA (partial): TGTGCCAGCAGCTTAGCAGGGGGTCGCACAGATACG. Variable domain in full (rest from reference TRBV7-2 and TRBJ2-3): GAGVSQSPSNKVTEKGKDVELRCDPISGHTALYWYRQSLGQGLEFLIYFQGNSAPDKSGLPSDRFSAERTGGSVSTLTIQRTQQEDSAVYLCASSLAGGRTDTQYFGPGTRLTVL.